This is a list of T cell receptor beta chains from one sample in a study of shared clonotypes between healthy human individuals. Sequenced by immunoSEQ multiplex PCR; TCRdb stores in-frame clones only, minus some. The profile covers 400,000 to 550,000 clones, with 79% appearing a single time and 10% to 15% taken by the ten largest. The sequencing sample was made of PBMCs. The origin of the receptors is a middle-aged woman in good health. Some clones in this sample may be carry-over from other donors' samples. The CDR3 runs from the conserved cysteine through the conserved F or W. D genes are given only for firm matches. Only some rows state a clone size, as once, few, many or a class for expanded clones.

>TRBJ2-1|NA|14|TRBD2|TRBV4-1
CASKVSGAHNEQFF
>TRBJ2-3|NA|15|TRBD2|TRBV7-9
CASSLAGRAPDTQYF
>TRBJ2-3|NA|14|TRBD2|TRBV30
CAWTLAGGADTQYF
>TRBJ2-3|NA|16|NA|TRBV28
CASMSGGSPSSDTQYF
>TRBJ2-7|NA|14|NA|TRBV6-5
CASSYKGGVYEQYF
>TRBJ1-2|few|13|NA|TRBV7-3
CASSQGFGYGYTF
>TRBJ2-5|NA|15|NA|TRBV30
CAWSVRRAGEETQYF
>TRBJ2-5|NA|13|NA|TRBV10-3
CAISESVDPGQYF
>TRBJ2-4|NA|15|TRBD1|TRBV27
CASSPLDRVENIQYF
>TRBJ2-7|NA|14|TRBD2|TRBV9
CASSPTSGNYEQYF
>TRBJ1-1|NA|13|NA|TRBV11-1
CASSLVLATEAFF
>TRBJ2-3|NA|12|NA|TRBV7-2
CASSTRVDTQYF
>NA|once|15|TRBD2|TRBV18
CASSPPGTRASEQYF
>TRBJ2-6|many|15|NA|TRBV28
CASSPALSGANVLTF
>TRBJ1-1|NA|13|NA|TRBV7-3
CASSLNGNTEAFF
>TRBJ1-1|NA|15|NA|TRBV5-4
CASSPGGRLNTEAFF
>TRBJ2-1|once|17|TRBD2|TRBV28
CASSSGTSGASYNEQFF
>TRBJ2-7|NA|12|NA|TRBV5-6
CASSLGGLEQYF